This T cell receptor beta chain stems from a study of regulatory T cells in long-lasting Graves disease. Whole-study findings and limits: Thyroid tissue went unexamined; only peripheral blood was analyzed.

Trimming left V 4 bases short and J 1 base short, with 14 bases between. The CDR3 totals 16 residues. Germline V gives CDR1 MNHNS, CDR2 SASEGT. This clonotype was detected ten times or more. Its cognate antigen is unknown. This sample's time point: newly diagnosed GD, antithyroid drugs for less than 3 months. Researchers made the TCR library from RNA that was extracted from PBMCs. Combining iRepertoire HTBI primers with Arm-PCR of CDR3 regions, the authors built TCR beta libraries. Each CDR3 protein gets one entry after TCRdb re-called the multiplex PCR reads with MiXCR. The sample has 400,000 to 500,000 distinct CDR3 sequences, about a sixth seen once. These same records also appear under a second study, on T cells in Graves' hyperthyroidism and ophthalmopathy. That report adds: Clinical symptoms, serum thyroxine, TRAb, thyroid ultrasound and orbital computed tomography informed diagnoses. Ophthalmopathy and stable hyperthyroidism were separated by a 13 V-J model. Progression to ophthalmopathy was predicted a median of about six months early.

The chain recombines TRBV6-1 with TRBJ2-1; TRBD1 or TRBD2 may be the D gene (5 bases each). Sequencing was performed on peripheral blood mononuclear cells (PBMCs), taken at new diagnosis, from a patient treated with antithyroid drugs. This clonotype was obtained from a woman aged 18 to 35 with Graves disease. The CDR3 bases are TGTGCCAGCAGTGGGGGACGAAGCTTATCCTACAATGAGCAGTTCTTC. Translation gives CASSGGRSLSYNEQFF.